These T cell receptor beta chains were read from a single sample in a study of blood T cell repertoires in COVID-19. Repertoires were generated with immunoSEQ multiplex PCR, while TCRdb's copy carries only in-frame clones and drops some. The table shows 50,000 to 75,000 clones, with over 75% occurring only once. The specimen sequenced was peripheral blood. These receptors were taken from a man older than 75 with active or convalescent COVID-19. The CDR3 runs from the conserved cysteine through the conserved F or W. A D gene is named only where the DNA matches it firmly. Clone size appears in some rows only: once, few, many, or a class for an expanded clone.

clone_size	d_call	j_call	v_call	cdr3_nt	cdr3_aa
.	.	TRBJ1-4	TRBV30	TGTGCCTGGATGGCGGGCAGGGGTATCGGAAAACTGTTTTTT	CAWMAGRGIGKLFF
.	TRBD1	TRBJ2-5	TRBV5-1	TGCGCCAGCAGCTTGCCGTACAGGGGGACCAAAGAGACCCAGTACTTC	CASSLPYRGTKETQYF
.	.	TRBJ1-2	TRBV29-1	TGCAGCGCATCAGGTCCATCGGCTAACTATGGCTACACCTTC	CSASGPSANYGYTF
.	.	TRBJ2-1	TRBV28	TGTGCCAGCAGTCCCCCGGGACTTCACTCCCGTGAGCAGTTCTTC	CASSPPGLHSREQFF
few	TRBD2	TRBJ2-1	TRBV24-1	TGTGCCACCAGTGACCTAGCGGGAGCAGGTTCCCCAAATGAGCAGTTCTTC	CATSDLAGAGSPNEQFF
.	.	TRBJ2-7	TRBV28	TGTGCCAGCAGTTTAGGGGGGGCCGAGCAGTACTTC	CASSLGGAEQYF
.	.	TRBJ1-5	TRBV27	TGTGCCAGCAGTAATCTTCAGAGGGCCCATCAGCCCCAGCATTTT	CASSNLQRAHQPQHF
.	.	TRBJ1-1	TRBV19	TGTGCCAGTAGTATACAACTCGTTGACACTGAAGCTTTCTTT	CASSIQLVDTEAFF
.	.	TRBJ1-5	TRBV28	TGTGCCAGCAGTTTGGGTGGTGGAGAGTACCAGCCCCAGCATTTT	CASSLGGGEYQPQHF
.	.	TRBJ2-3	TRBV19	TGTGCCAGTAGGGTATCGGTTAGCCTCACAGATACGCAGTATTTT	CASRVSVSLTDTQYF
.	TRBD1	TRBJ2-7	TRBV5-1	TGCGCCAGCAGCTTGGAGACTGGGACAGGTTCCGGGCAGTACTTC	CASSLETGTGSGQYF
.	.	TRBJ2-5	TRBV28	TGTGCCAGCAGTTCGGCCGGGGGGCTCCAAGAGACCCAGTACTTC	CASSSAGGLQETQYF
.	TRBD1	TRBJ1-1	TRBV5-1	TGCGCCAGCAGCCCAAAGACAGGGGGCTCCTCCGGGGCTTTCTTT	CASSPKTGGSSGAFF
once	.	TRBJ2-7	TRBV28	TGTGCCAGCAGTCCCGGAGACCTGATTTTCTACGAGCAGTACTTC	CASSPGDLIFYEQYF
few	.	TRBJ2-5	TRBV4-1	TGCGCCAGCAGCCAAGTCGTAGCACTCGCGAAGGGGGAGACCCAGTACTTC	CASSQVVALAKGETQYF
.	TRBD1	TRBJ2-5	TRBV4-1	TGCGCCAGCAGCCAGGGGTTGGGACAGGGGCAAGAGACCCAGTACTTC	CASSQGLGQGQETQYF
.	TRBD2	TRBJ2-7	TRBV19	TGTGCCAGTAGTACCCGGACTAGCGGGAGATACGAGCAGTACTTC	CASSTRTSGRYEQYF